This T cell receptor (beta chain) was sequenced for a study of T cells in Graves' hyperthyroidism and ophthalmopathy. Points from the study as a whole: Most clonotypes that expanded in the thyroid above 0.001 also showed up in blood. Ophthalmopathy prediction by the model preceded onset by a median about 6 months. A model of 13 V-J pairs discriminated ophthalmopathy from stable hyperthyroidism.

This clonotype was observed once. What it binds is unknown. Amplification targeted TCR beta CDR3 regions from RNA transcripts. HTBI primers drove first-round RT-PCR of the TCR CDR3. In TCRdb, the multiplex PCR reads were re-called with MiXCR into one record per CDR3 protein. The sample shows roughly 500,000 distinct CDR3 sequences, 11% to 15% of them seen only once. The PBMCs had their origin in 10 ml of fresh peripheral blood. The material sequenced was blood. The sequence came from a woman younger than 45 with Graves' hyperthyroidism that later progressed to Graves' ophthalmopathy.

The CDR3 sequence is CASSSGLAGLENNEQFF. The DNA for the CDR3 is TGTGCCAGCAGCTCCGGACTAGCGGGGCTAGAAAACAATGAGCAGTTCTTC. V gene TRBV7-2 combines with J gene TRBJ2-1, with TRBD2 matching over 12 bases. J lost 5 bases, V lost 4 bases, and 9 bases had no gene match. The CDR3 runs 17 residues. The germline V gene encodes CDR1 SGHTA and CDR2 FQGNSA. Variable domain in full (rest from reference TRBV7-2 and TRBJ2-1): GAGVSQSPSNKVTEKGKDVELRCDPISGHTALYWYRQSLGQGLEFLIYFQGNSAPDKSGLPSDRFSAERTGGSVSTLTIQRTQQEDSAVYLCASSSGLAGLENNEQFFGPGTRLTVL.